Presented here are 8 T cell receptor beta chains from one specimen sequenced in a study of T cell repertoires in cytomegalovirus infection. TCRdb redid the calling of the reads with MiXCR, one entry per CDR3 protein. The data show roughly 760,000 distinct CDR3 sequences, 35% to 45% seen once. The source material was PBMCs. The source is a human donor in good health (CMV status not recorded). Some clones in this sample may be carry-over from other donors' samples.

The chain is built from TRBV12-3 or TRBV12-4 and TRBJ2-5; no clear D gene. The CDR3 length is 13 residues. V lost 4 bases and J lost 5, with 11 bases in between. CDR3 sequence reads: CASSSGGWETQYF. The DNA for the CDR3 is TGTGCCAGCAGTTCGGGTGGGTGGGAGACCCAGTACTTC.

This clonotype showed up just a few times. The chain recombines TRBV19 with TRBJ2-7; D call uncertain. The CDR3 covers 16 residues. Trimming removed 4 bases at V and 0 bases at J, with 16 bases between. Germline V gene lookup returns CDR1 LNHDA and CDR2 SQIVND (reference sequence). The CDR3 nucleotides read TGTGCCAGTAGTAAAGGAAGCGCAGGAAGCTCCTACGAGCAGTACTTC. Translated: CASSKGSAGSSYEQYF.

With respect to this clonotype: A much larger clone differs from this one at a single base, so this may be a read error. The rearrangement links TRBV7-2 to TRBJ2-7; D not certain. V dropped 7 bases and J dropped 2 bases, with 15 bases sitting between them. Germline CDR1 is SGHTA and CDR2 is FQGNSA. CDR3 length equals 14 residues. CDR3 DNA: TGTGCCAGCAACCTGGAGTTGGGTCCCTACGAGCAGTACTTC. It encodes CASNLELGPYEQYF.

Comments on this clonotype: A far bigger clonotype differs at one base, so this is likely a read error. The chain has TRBV7-4 and TRBJ1-3, with TRBD1 as a possible D gene (6 bases). CDR3 length: 14 amino acids. From germline, CDR1 is SGHVT and CDR2 SQSDAQ. For the CDR3, the DNA is TGTGCCAGCAGCTTAACAGGGTCTGGAAACACCTTATATTTT. Translated: CASSLTGSGNTLYF. Combining the CDR3 with reference TRBV7-4 and TRBJ1-3 gives the whole variable domain GAGVSQSPRYKVAKRGRDVALRCDSISGHVTLYWYRQTLGQGSEVLTYSQSDAQRDKSGRPSGRFSAERPERSVSTLKIQRTEQGDSAVYLCASSLTGSGNTLYFGEGSWLTVV.

This clonotype was seen only once. The rearrangement joins TRBV5-1 to TRBJ2-1, with 8 bases that match TRBD1. This CDR3 contains 16 residues. The trim removed 3 bases at V and 6 bases at J, leaving 11 bases unmatched. The V gene's germline CDR1 is SGHRS and CDR2 YFSETQ. The CDR3 is CASSSLTGDRANEQFF. The CDR3 DNA follows: TGCGCCAGCAGCTCATTGACAGGGGATAGAGCCAATGAGCAGTTCTTC.

The V and J genes are TRBV28 and TRBJ2-1; D is ambiguous. The V gene's germline CDR1 is MDHEN and CDR2 SYDVKM. The CDR3 is 16 amino acids. V was pared by 4 bases and J by 4 bases, with 17 bases between. CDR3 sequence: CASSYRALLTYNEQFF. Written as DNA, the CDR3 is TGTGCCAGCAGTTACCGGGCCCTACTCACGTACAATGAGCAGTTCTTC.

The gene calls are TRBV20-1 and TRBJ2-5; TRBD2 aligns across 9 bases. J was trimmed by 9 bases and V by 7 bases; bases with no gene match: 15. Germline V gene sequence: CDR1 DFQATT, CDR2 SNEGSKA (reference sequence). The CDR3 extends over 14 amino acids. CDR3 protein: CSDLLASGIPPQYF. CDR3 bases: TGCAGTGACCTCTTGGCTAGCGGGATCCCCCCCCAGTACTTC.

V and J are TRBV25-1 and TRBJ2-7; D gene uncertain. The CDR3 totals 16 residues. Trimming took 4 bases from V and 2 from J, leaving 18 bases between them. Looked up from germline, CDR1 is MGHDK and CDR2 is SYGVNS. CDR3 loop: CASSGGTSVYTYEQYF. Written as DNA, the CDR3 is TGTGCCAGCAGTGGAGGTACGTCAGTGTATACCTACGAGCAGTACTTC.